These 8 T cell receptor beta chains were sequenced from one sample in a study of tumor-infiltrating lymphocytes in primary liver carcinoma. Production of TCR beta cDNA used roughly 0.55 ug total RNA together with a constant-region primer. Three nested multiplex PCR rounds of slightly modified ARM-PCR generated TCR beta libraries. The first two PCR rounds used TRBV1-TRBV30 forward primers with a C-beta reverse primer, nine to ten cycles each. TCRdb recomputed calls from the multiplex PCR reads with MiXCR, one row per CDR3 protein. This sample has a few hundred thousand distinct CDR3 sequences; 58% occur once, and the top ten carry approximately 15%. Both blood RNA, taken from unsorted whole blood, and germline DNA were extracted. The sequenced material came from peripheral blood. These receptor sequences come from a woman in her thirties with primary liver carcinoma and hepatitis B virus infection.

J is TRBJ2-3 and V is TRBV29-1, with D uncertain. Germline V gene sequence: CDR1 SQVTM, CDR2 ANQGSEA. V lost 3 bases to trimming and J lost 6 bases, with 19 bases between them. The CDR3 has 15 residues. This CDR3 reads CSVDFKALEEDTQYF. CDR3 nucleotides: TGCAGCGTTGATTTCAAGGCCCTTGAAGAGGATACGCAGTATTTT.

Note on this clonotype: Mismatch with germline at one junction end may stem from a read error. The rearrangement joins TRBV4-2 to TRBJ1-1; the D is unclear. This CDR3 region has 13 residues. Germline values: CDR1 LGHNA, CDR2 YNFKEQ. The CDR3 DNA sequence: TGTGCCAGCAGCGAAGATATGATCACTGAAGCTTTCTTT. It specifies CASSEDMITEAFF.

V and J are TRBV5-5 and TRBJ1-3, with D possibly matching TRBD1 (5 bases). Deletions cut 3 bases from V and 0 bases from J, with 13 bases between. CDR1 is SGHKS and CDR2 is YYEKEE in the germline V gene (reference sequence). This CDR3 is built from 16 residues. The CDR3 nucleotides are TGTGCCAGCAGCTCCCGGCAGGGTCTCTCTGGAAACACCATATATTTT. Amino acids: CASSSRQGLSGNTIYF. The full variable domain, its missing parts supplied by reference TRBV5-5 and TRBJ1-3, is DAGVTQSPTHLIKTRGQQVTLRCSPISGHKSVSWYQQVLGQGPQFIFQYYEKEERGRGNFPDRFSARQFPNYSSELNVNALLLGDSALYLCASSSRQGLSGNTIYFGEGSWLTVV.

Note on this clonotype: This may stem from a read error, because a much larger clone lies one nucleotide away. In this CDR3 the conserved last residue, phenylalanine or tryptophan, is missing, so a read error is likely. The rearrangement links TRBV6-1 to TRBJ1-5; no clear D gene. Germline V gene data show CDR1 as MNHNS and CDR2 as SASEGT. The ends were cut back, 7 bases at V and 0 bases at J, with 10 bases in the middle. This CDR3 is built from 14 residues. The CDR3 reads CASKGRNSNQPQHL. The CDR3 bases are TGTGCCAGCAAGGGCAGGAATAGCAATCAGCCCCAGCATTTG.

As DNA, the CDR3 is TGTGCCAGCAGTTACCCTCCGGGAGCTGGGGCCAACGTCCTGACTTTC. This sequence encodes CASSYPPGAGANVLTF. The J gene is TRBJ2-6, the V gene TRBV6-5; a weak D match, TRBD2 (6 bases). CDR1 is MNHEY, CDR2 SVGAGI, per germline. This CDR3 has 16 amino acids. The ends were cut back, 2 bases at V and 2 bases at J, with 10 bases in the middle.

A few counts support this clonotype. The rearrangement joins TRBV25-1 to TRBJ2-5; tentative D call: TRBD2 (5 bases). Per the germline V gene, CDR1 is MGHDK and CDR2 is SYGVNS. The CDR3 has 18 residues. V lost 9 bases and J 5 bases, leaving 31 bases between the germline ends. The CDR3 sequence: CASRPLLGKSTSGETQYF. The CDR3 DNA sequence: TGTGCCAGTAGGCCTCTCCTGGGGAAGAGTACTTCGGGGGAGACCCAGTACTTC.

As concerns this clonotype: A much larger clone lies one base from this, so it may be a read error. The chain uses TRBV4-1 and TRBJ2-2; D unresolved. This CDR3 spans 15 amino acids. Trimming left V 4 bases short and J 1 base short, with 10 bases between. CDR1 and CDR2 from the germline V gene are MGHRA and YSYEKL. The CDR3 spells CASSRVLKNTGELFF. CDR3 bases: TGCGCCAGCAGCCGAGTCCTCAAGAACACCGGGGAGCTGTTTTTT.

As to this clonotype: One junction end does not reproduce the germline sequence, and a read error may be involved. The rearrangement uses TRBV14 and TRBJ2-1, with a possible D match to TRBD2 (5 bases). CDR3 length: 14 amino acids. Germline CDR1 SGHDN, CDR2 FVKESK. This CDR3 reads CASNQELAHNEQFF. CDR3 in DNA: TGTGCCAGCAACCAAGAGTTAGCGCACAATGAGCAGTTCTTC.